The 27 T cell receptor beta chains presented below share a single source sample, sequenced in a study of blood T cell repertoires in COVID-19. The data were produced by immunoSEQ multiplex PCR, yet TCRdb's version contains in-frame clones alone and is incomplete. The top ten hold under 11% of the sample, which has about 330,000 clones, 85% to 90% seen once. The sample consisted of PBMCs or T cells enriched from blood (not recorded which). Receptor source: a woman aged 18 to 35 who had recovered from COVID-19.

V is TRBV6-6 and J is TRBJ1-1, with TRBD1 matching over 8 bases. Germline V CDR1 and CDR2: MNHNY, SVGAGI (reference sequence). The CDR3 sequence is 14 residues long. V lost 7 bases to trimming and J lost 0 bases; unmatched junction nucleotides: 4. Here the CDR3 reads CASKGQGMNTEAFF. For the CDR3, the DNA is TGTGCCAGCAAAGGACAGGGTATGAACACTGAAGCTTTCTTT.

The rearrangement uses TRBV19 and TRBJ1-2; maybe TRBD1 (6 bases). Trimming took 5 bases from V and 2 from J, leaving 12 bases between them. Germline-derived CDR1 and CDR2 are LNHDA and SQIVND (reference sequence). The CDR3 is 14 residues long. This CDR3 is CASSEGQLNYGYTF. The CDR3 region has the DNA TGTGCCAGTAGTGAAGGACAGTTAAACTATGGCTACACCTTC.

The CDR3 DNA reads as TGTGCTAGTGGTTCGACCCCTTCACTAGTAAAAGAGACCCAGTACTTC. Residues: CASGSTPSLVKETQYF. J is TRBJ2-5 and V is TRBV12-5; possible D gene TRBD2, 5 bases. Between the trimmed V and J ends, which lost 4 bases and 3 bases, there was a span of 18 bases. This CDR3 region has 16 residues. The germline gives CDR1 LGHNT, CDR2 FRNRAP.

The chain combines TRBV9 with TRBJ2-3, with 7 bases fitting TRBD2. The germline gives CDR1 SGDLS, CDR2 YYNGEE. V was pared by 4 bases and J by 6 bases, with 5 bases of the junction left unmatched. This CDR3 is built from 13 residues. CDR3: CASSRTSLDTQYF. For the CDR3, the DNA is TGTGCCAGCAGCCGGACTAGTCTGGATACGCAGTATTTT.

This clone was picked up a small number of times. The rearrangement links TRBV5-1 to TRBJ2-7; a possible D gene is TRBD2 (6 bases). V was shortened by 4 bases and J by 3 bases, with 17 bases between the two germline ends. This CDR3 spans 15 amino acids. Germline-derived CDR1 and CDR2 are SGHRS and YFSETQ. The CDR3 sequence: CASSGQGLLNYEQYF. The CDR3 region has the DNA TGCGCCAGCAGCGGGCAAGGACTACTCAACTACGAGCAGTACTTC.

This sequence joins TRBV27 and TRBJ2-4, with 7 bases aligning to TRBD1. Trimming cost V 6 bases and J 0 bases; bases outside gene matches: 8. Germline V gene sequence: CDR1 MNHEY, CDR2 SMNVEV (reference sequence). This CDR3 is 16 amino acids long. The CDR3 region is CASRTRGQLAKNIQYF. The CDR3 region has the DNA TGTGCCAGCAGGACCCGGGGACAGCTAGCCAAAAACATTCAGTACTTC.

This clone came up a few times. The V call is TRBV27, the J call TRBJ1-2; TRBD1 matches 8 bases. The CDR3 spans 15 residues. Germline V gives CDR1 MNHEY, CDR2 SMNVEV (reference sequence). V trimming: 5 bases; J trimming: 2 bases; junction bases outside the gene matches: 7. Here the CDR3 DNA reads TGTGCCAGCAGTCCCCGGACAGGGATCAACTATGGCTACACCTTC. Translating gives CASSPRTGINYGYTF.

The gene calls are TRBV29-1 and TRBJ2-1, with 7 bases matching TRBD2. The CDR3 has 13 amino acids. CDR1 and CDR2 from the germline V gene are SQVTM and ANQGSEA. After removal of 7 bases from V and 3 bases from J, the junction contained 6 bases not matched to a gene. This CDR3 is CSGGGGGYNEQFF. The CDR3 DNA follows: TGCAGCGGCGGCGGGGGAGGCTACAATGAGCAGTTCTTC.

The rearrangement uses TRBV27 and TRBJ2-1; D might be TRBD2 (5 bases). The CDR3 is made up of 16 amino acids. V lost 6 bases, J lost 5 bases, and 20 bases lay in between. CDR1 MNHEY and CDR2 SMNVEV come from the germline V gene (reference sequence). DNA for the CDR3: TGTGCCAGCAGCATGGTCGGCCAGAGCGGACACAATGAGCAGTTCTTC. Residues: CASSMVGQSGHNEQFF.

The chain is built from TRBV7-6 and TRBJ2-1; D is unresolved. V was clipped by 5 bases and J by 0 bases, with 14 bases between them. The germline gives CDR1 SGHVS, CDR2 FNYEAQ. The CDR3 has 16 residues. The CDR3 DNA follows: TGTGCCAGCAGCCGTTCCGTTCCGAGCTCCTACAATGAGCAGTTCTTC. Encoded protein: CASSRSVPSSYNEQFF.

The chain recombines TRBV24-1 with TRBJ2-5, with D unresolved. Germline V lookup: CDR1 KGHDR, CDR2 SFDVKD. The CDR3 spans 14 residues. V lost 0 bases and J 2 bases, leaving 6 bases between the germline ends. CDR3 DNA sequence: TGTGCCACCAGTGATTTGGGGCAGCAAGAGACCCAGTACTTC. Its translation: CATSDLGQQETQYF.

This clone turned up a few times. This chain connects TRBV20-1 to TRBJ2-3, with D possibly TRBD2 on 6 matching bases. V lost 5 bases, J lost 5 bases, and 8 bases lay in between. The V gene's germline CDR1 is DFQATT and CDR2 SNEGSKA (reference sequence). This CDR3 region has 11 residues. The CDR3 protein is CSAAGLDTQYF. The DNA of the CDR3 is TGCAGTGCTGCGGGGTTAGATACGCAGTATTTT.

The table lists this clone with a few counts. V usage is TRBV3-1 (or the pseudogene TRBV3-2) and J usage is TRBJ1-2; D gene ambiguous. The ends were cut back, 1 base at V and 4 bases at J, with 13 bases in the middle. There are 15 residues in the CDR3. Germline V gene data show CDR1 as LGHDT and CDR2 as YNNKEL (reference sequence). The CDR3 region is CASSQVSGLGYGYTF. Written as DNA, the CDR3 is TGTGCCAGCAGCCAAGTCAGCGGGCTAGGCTATGGCTACACCTTC.

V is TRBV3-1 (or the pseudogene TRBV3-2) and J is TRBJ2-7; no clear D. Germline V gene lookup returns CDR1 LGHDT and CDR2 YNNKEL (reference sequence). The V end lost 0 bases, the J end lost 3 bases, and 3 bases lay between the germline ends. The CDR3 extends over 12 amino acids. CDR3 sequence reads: CASSQDHYEQYF. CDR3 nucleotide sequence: TGTGCCAGCAGCCAAGATCACTACGAGCAGTACTTC.

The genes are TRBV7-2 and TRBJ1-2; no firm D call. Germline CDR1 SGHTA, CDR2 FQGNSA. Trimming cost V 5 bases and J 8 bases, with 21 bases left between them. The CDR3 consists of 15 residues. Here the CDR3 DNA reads TGTGCCAGCAGCCTAATGGGTCCGGCAAGCAGGGGCTACACCTTC. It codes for CASSLMGPASRGYTF. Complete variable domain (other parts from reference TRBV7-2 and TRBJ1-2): GAGVSQSPSNKVTEKGKDVELRCDPISGHTALYWYRQSLGQGLEFLIYFQGNSAPDKSGLPSDRFSAERTGGSVSTLTIQRTQQEDSAVYLCASSLMGPASRGYTFGSGTRLTVV.

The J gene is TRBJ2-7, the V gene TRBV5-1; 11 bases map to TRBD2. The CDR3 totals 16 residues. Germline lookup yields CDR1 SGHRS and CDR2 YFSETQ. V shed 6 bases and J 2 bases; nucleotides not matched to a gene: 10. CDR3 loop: CASTGTSGITTYEQYF. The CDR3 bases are TGCGCCAGCACCGGGACTAGCGGTATCACAACCTACGAGCAGTACTTC.

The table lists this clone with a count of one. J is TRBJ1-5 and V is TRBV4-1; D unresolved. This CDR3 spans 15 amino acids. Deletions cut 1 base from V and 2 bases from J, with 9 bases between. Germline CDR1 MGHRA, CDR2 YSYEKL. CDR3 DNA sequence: TGCGCCAGCAGCCAAGGGCGGAGGGGCAATCAGCCCCAGCATTTT. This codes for CASSQGRRGNQPQHF.

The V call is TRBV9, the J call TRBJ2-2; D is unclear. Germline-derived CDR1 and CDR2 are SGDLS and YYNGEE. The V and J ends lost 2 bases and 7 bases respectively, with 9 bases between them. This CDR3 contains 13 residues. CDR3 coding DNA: TGTGCCAGCAGCGTGAGCCGAGTCGGGGAGCTGTTTTTT. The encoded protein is CASSVSRVGELFF.

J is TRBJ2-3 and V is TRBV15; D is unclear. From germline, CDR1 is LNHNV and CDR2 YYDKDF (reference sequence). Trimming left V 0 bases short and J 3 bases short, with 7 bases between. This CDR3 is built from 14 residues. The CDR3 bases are TGTGCCACCAGCAGAGATCGGAGAACAGATACGCAGTATTTT. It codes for CATSRDRRTDTQYF.

CDR3 DNA sequence: TGTGCCAGCATAACAGGTCCCGGGGAGCTGTTTTTT. Encoded protein: CASITGPGELFF. The chain carries TRBV7-9 and TRBJ2-2; D may be TRBD1 (5 bases). CDR3 length: 12 amino acids. V was clipped by 7 bases and J by 6 bases, with 9 bases between them. Germline values: CDR1 SEHNR, CDR2 FQNEAQ (reference sequence).

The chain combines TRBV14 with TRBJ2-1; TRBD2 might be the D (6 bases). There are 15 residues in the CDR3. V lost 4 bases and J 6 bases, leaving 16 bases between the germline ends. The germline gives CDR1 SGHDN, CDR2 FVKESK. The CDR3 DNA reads TGTGCCAGCAGCCTTCCGGGACTGAGTCCCAATGAGCAGTTCTTC. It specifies CASSLPGLSPNEQFF.

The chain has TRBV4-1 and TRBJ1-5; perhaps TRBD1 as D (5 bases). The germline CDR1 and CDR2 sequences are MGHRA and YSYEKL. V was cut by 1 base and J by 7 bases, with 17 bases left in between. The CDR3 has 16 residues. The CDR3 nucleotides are TGCGCCAGCAGCCAAGTAGCAGGGAACTCTGGACAGCCCCAGCATTTT. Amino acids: CASSQVAGNSGQPQHF.

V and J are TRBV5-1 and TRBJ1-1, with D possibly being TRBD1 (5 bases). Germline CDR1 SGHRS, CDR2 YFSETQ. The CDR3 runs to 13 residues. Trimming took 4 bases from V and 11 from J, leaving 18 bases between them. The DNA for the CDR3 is TGCGCCAGCAGCCTCTTGGTCGGGGGTGAGGCTTTCTTT. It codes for CASSLLVGGEAFF. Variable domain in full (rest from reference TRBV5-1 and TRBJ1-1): KAGVTQTPRYLIKTRGQQVTLSCSPISGHRSVSWYQQTPGQGLQFLFEYFSETQRNKGNFPGRFSGRQFSNSRSEMNVSTLELGDSALYLCASSLLVGGEAFFGQGTRLTVV.

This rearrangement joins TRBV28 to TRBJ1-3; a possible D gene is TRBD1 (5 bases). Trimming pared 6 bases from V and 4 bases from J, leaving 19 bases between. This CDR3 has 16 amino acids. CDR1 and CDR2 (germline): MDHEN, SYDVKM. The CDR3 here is CASSQTLRVIGNTIYF. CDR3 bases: TGTGCCAGCAGCCAGACCCTCAGGGTGATCGGAAACACCATATATTTT.

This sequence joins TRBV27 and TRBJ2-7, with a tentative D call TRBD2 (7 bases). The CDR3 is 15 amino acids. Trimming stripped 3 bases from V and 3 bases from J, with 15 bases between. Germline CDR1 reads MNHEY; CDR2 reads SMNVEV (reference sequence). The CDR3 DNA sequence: TGTGCCAGCAGTTTGGGAGGGGGGGCCCTCTACGAGCAGTACTTC. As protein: CASSLGGGALYEQYF.

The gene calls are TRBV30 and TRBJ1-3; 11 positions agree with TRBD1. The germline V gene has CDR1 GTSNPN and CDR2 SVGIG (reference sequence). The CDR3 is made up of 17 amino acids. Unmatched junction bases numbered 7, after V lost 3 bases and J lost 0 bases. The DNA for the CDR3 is TGTGCCTGGAGAGCCGGGACAGGGGGACACTCTGGAAACACCATATATTTT. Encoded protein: CAWRAGTGGHSGNTIYF. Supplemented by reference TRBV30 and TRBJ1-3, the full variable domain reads SQTIHQWPATLVQPVGSPLSLECTVEGTSNPNLYWYRQAAGRGLQLLFYSVGIGQISSEVPQNLSASRPQDRQFILSSKKLLLSDSGFYLCAWRAGTGGHSGNTIYFGEGSWLTVV.

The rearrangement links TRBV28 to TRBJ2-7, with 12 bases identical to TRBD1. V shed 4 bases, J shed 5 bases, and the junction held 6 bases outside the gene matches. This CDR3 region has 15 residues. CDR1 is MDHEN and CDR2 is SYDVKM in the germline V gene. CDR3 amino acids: CASSSGGTGGHEQYF. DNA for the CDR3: TGTGCCAGCAGTTCAGGCGGGACAGGGGGCCACGAGCAGTACTTC.